The 9 T cell receptor beta chains below come from one sample, sequenced in a study of Ad26.COV2.S vaccination and SARS-CoV-2 variants. Treatment in this sample: 15 to 20 received Ad26.COV2.S at low or high dose, single or two shots; 5 received placebo; per-sample allocation not given. After the first vaccine or placebo injection, samples were drawn on day 63. Produced via immunoSEQ multiplex PCR; TCRdb's table is partial and in-frame only. The profile covers about 400,000 clones, with around 89% appearing a single time and about 3.5% taken by the ten largest. The specimen was peripheral blood, collected in a trial of Ad26.COV2.S vaccine versus placebo. These receptors were taken from a person aged 18-60 years who received the Ad26.COV2.S COVID-19 vaccine or a placebo.

J is TRBJ1-2 and V is TRBV28, with D perhaps matching TRBD1 (5 bases). This CDR3 has 14 amino acids. Trimming stripped 3 bases from V and 5 bases from J, with 13 bases between. Germline values: CDR1 MDHEN, CDR2 SYDVKM. CDR3 region: CASSFPSGGYGYTF. CDR3 DNA sequence: TGTGCCAGCAGTTTTCCTTCCGGGGGGTATGGCTACACCTTC.

The chain is built from TRBV5-1 and TRBJ1-5, with TRBD1 matching over 7 bases. The CDR3 sequence is 14 residues long. The V gene end was trimmed by 2 bases and the J gene end by 7 bases; junction bases not matched to a gene: 6. The germline V gene has CDR1 SGHRS and CDR2 YFSETQ. The CDR3 is CASSFTGEGQPQHF. The CDR3 coding sequence is TGCGCCAGCAGCTTTACAGGGGAAGGGCAGCCCCAGCATTTT.

CDR3 loop: CAISLQGDTDTQYF. As DNA, the CDR3 is TGTGCCATCAGCCTCCAGGGAGACACAGATACGCAGTATTTT. This sequence joins TRBV10-3 and TRBJ2-3; D might be TRBD1 or TRBD2, each matching 5 bases. This CDR3 has 14 residues. Germline CDR1 reads ENHRY; CDR2 reads SYGVKD. With 6 bases removed from V and 2 bases from J, the gap between germline ends came to 12 bases.

This clone was observed once. This chain connects TRBV5-1 to TRBJ2-1; 8 bases are shared with TRBD2. Germline V gene lookup returns CDR1 SGHRS and CDR2 YFSETQ. With V trimmed by 0 bases and J by 8 bases, 7 bases remained unmatched. This CDR3 is built from 15 residues. DNA for the CDR3: TGCGCCAGCAGCTTGGATGGCGGGGGGTTCGATGAGCAGTTCTTC. Translating gives CASSLDGGGFDEQFF.

The chain has TRBV5-4 and TRBJ2-7; 11 nucleotides agree with TRBD1. The length of the CDR3 is 16 residues. The V and J ends lost 2 bases and 1 base, in that order; junction bases with no gene match: 5. The germline gives CDR1 SGHNT, CDR2 YYREEE (reference sequence). CDR3 sequence: CASSFSGTGGSYEQYF. In nucleotides, the CDR3 is TGTGCCAGCAGCTTCTCCGGGACAGGGGGATCCTACGAGCAGTACTTC. Combining the CDR3 with reference TRBV5-4 and TRBJ2-7 gives the whole variable domain ETGVTQSPTHLIKTRGQQVTLRCSSQSGHNTVSWYQQALGQGPQFIFQYYREEENGRGNFPPRFSGLQFPNYSSELNVNALELDDSALYLCASSFSGTGGSYEQYFGPGTRLTVT.

This chain uses TRBV20-1 with TRBJ1-4; D gene unclear. V dropped 3 bases and J dropped 7 bases, with 12 bases sitting between them. Germline CDR1 DFQATT, CDR2 SNEGSKA (reference sequence). This CDR3 has 13 residues. The CDR3 DNA sequence: TGCAGTGCTAGTACGGGCCCAGGTGAAAAACTGTTTTTT. Translated, it gives CSASTGPGEKLFF.

The chain links TRBV28 to TRBJ1-2; the D gene is possibly TRBD1 (6 bases). V was pared by 8 bases and J by 5 bases, with 12 bases between. Germline V gives CDR1 MDHEN, CDR2 SYDVKM. This CDR3 is built from 12 residues. The CDR3 loop is CASWQGRYGYTF. The DNA of the CDR3 is TGTGCCAGCTGGCAGGGGCGTTATGGCTACACCTTC.

V gene TRBV4-3 combines with J gene TRBJ1-2, with D perhaps matching TRBD1 (6 bases). Germline loops: CDR1 LGHNA, CDR2 YSLEER. The CDR3 consists of 16 residues. Trimming took 2 bases from V and 1 from J, leaving 14 bases between them. The CDR3 loop is CASSQQAGQHNYGYTF. For the CDR3, the DNA is TGCGCCAGCAGCCAACAGGCAGGACAGCATAACTATGGCTACACCTTC.

The table lists this clone with a count of one. This chain joins TRBV3-1 (or the pseudogene TRBV3-2) and TRBJ2-5, with D possibly being TRBD1 (6 bases). V lost 4 bases and J 4 bases, leaving 19 bases between the germline ends. Germline CDR1 is LGHDT and CDR2 is YNNKEL (reference sequence). This CDR3 contains 16 residues. This chain's CDR3 is CASSRQPGQALETQYF. CDR3 sequence (DNA): TGTGCCAGCAGCCGCCAACCGGGACAAGCTCTAGAGACCCAGTACTTC.